The next 20 T cell receptor beta chains were all read from a single sample in a study of blood T cell repertoires in COVID-19. The assay was immunoSEQ multiplex PCR, and TCRdb's table has in-frame clones only and misses some. The sample includes around 260,000 clones, 70% to 90% of them seen just once. Source material: peripheral blood. The receptors were sampled from a woman aged 45-59 years with acute or convalescent COVID-19.

J is TRBJ2-5 and V is TRBV24-1; 10 nucleotides agree with TRBD1. V gave up 7 bases and J gave up 4 bases; unmatched junction bases: 2. This CDR3 is 13 amino acids long. Germline-derived CDR1 and CDR2 are KGHDR and SFDVKD. CDR3 sequence (DNA): TGTGCCACCAGCCGGGACAGGGGAGAGACCCAGTACTTC. Protein product: CATSRDRGETQYF.

The chain has TRBV6-5 and TRBJ2-4; 10 nucleotides match TRBD1. The CDR3 extends over 14 amino acids. Germline loops: CDR1 MNHEY, CDR2 SVGAGI. With V trimmed by 5 bases and J by 6 bases, 4 bases remained unmatched. The CDR3 DNA follows: TGTGCCAGCAGTCCCGGGACAGGGGCAAACATTCAGTACTTC. Amino acid sequence: CASSPGTGANIQYF.

J is TRBJ2-5 and V is TRBV5-1; 9 bases line up with TRBD1. J lost 5 bases, V lost 4 bases, and 9 bases had no gene match. Germline V lookup: CDR1 SGHRS, CDR2 YFSETQ. CDR3 size: 15 residues. The CDR3 sequence is CASSPTGQGMETQYF. In nucleotides, the CDR3 is TGCGCCAGCAGCCCAACGGGACAGGGAATGGAGACCCAGTACTTC.

This clone was seen more than once but under ten times. This chain uses TRBV19 with TRBJ1-6, with TRBD1 as a possible D gene (5 bases). CDR1 LNHDA and CDR2 SQIVND come from the germline V gene (reference sequence). V was trimmed by 1 base and J by 9 bases, leaving 7 bases between them. The CDR3 has 13 amino acids. The CDR3 loop is CASSIGGVSPLHF. CDR3 bases: TGTGCCAGTAGTATAGGGGGGGTTTCACCCCTCCACTTT. The full variable domain, in which reference TRBV19 and TRBJ1-6 provide the parts outside the CDR3, is DGGITQSPKYLFRKEGQNVTLSCEQNLNHDAMYWYRQDPGQGLRLIYYSQIVNDFQKGDIAEGYSVSREKKESFPLTVTSAQKNPTAFYLCASSIGGVSPLHFGNGTRLTVT.

The J gene is TRBJ1-3, the V gene TRBV7-8; tentative D call: TRBD1 (6 bases). V was trimmed by 5 bases and J by 1 base, leaving 6 bases between them. This CDR3 region has 13 residues. Germline CDR1 is SGHVS and CDR2 is FQNEAQ. In DNA form, the CDR3 reads TGTGCCAGCAGCACAGGGTCTGGAAACACCATATATTTT. Its translation: CASSTGSGNTIYF. Complete variable domain (other parts from reference TRBV7-8 and TRBJ1-3): GAGVSQSPRYKVAKRGQDVALRCDPISGHVSLFWYQQALGQGPEFLTYFQNEAQLDKSGLPSDRFFAERPEGSVSTLKIQRTQQEDSAVYLCASSTGSGNTIYFGEGSWLTVV.

The chain employs TRBV4-1 and TRBJ1-2; TRBD1 matches 7 bases. J was trimmed by 4 bases and V by 3 bases; bases with no gene match: 11. The CDR3 sequence is 16 residues long. Germline V gene sequence: CDR1 MGHRA, CDR2 YSYEKL. The CDR3 is CASSHNTRGSSYGYTF. In nucleotides, the CDR3 is TGCGCCAGCAGCCACAACACCAGGGGGTCGAGCTATGGCTACACCTTC.

The J gene is TRBJ1-5, the V gene TRBV7-9; D possibly corresponds to TRBD1 (6 bases). The CDR3 is made up of 15 amino acids. Trimming pared 5 bases from V and 2 bases from J, leaving 13 bases between. Germline-derived CDR1 and CDR2 are SEHNR and FQNEAQ (reference sequence). The CDR3: CASSAKGGGNQPQHF. The DNA of the CDR3 is TGTGCCAGCAGCGCAAAAGGGGGTGGCAATCAGCCCCAGCATTTT.

This chain joins TRBV5-1 and TRBJ2-3; TRBD2 agrees at 8 bases. There are 16 residues in the CDR3. The J segment lost 6 bases and the V segment lost 6 bases, leaving 15 bases of the junction unmatched. CDR1 and CDR2 from the germline V gene are SGHRS and YFSETQ. The CDR3 DNA reads TGCGCCAGCACCCTGGGGCTAGCGGGCCCCCTTGATACGCAGTATTTT. It codes for CASTLGLAGPLDTQYF.

This rearrangement joins TRBV2 to TRBJ1-5; D ambiguous. There are 14 residues in the CDR3. Germline lookup yields CDR1 SNHLY and CDR2 FYNNEI. Trimming stripped 1 base from V and 0 bases from J, with 4 bases between. The CDR3 DNA sequence: TGTGCCAGCAGTGAAGGGAGTAGCAATCAGCCCCAGCATTTT. Translating gives CASSEGSSNQPQHF. Together with reference TRBV2 and TRBJ1-5, the CDR3 gives the full variable domain: EPEVTQTPSHQVTQMGQEVILRCVPISNHLYFYWYRQILGQKVEFLVSFYNNEISEKSEIFDDQFSVERPDGSNFTLKIRSTKLEDSAMYFCASSEGSSNQPQHFGDGTRLSIL.

The sample holds one count of this clone. V usage is TRBV2 and J usage is TRBJ2-1; 9 bases map to TRBD2. Germline V gene sequence: CDR1 SNHLY, CDR2 FYNNEI. The CDR3 covers 15 residues. V lost 6 bases, J lost 2 bases, and 5 bases stayed unmatched. The CDR3 DNA follows: TGTGCCAGCAGGCCGACTAGCGGCCCCTACAATGAGCAGTTCTTC. As protein: CASRPTSGPYNEQFF.

The chain carries TRBV7-2 and TRBJ1-1; TRBD1 agrees at 7 bases. The CDR3 covers 14 residues. V dropped 1 base and J dropped 3; count of bases not matched to a gene: 2. CDR1 and CDR2 from the germline V gene are SGHTA and FQGNSA. Written as DNA, the CDR3 is TGTGCCAGCAGCTTAGAGGGGGCGGACACTGAAGCTTTCTTT. It is translated as CASSLEGADTEAFF.

The chain employs TRBV19 and TRBJ2-7, with 10 nucleotides matching TRBD2. Germline V gene data show CDR1 as LNHDA and CDR2 as SQIVND (reference sequence). The CDR3 sequence is 15 residues long. J gave up 3 bases and V 6 bases, and 8 bases lay outside the gene matches. CDR3 loop: CASSSLAGAFYEQYF. The CDR3 coding sequence is TGTGCCAGTAGCTCTCTAGCGGGGGCTTTCTACGAGCAGTACTTC.

The chain uses TRBV29-1 and TRBJ1-1; weak D call: TRBD1 (5 bases). Trimming took off 6 bases at V and 0 bases at J, with 11 bases between the two ends. Germline-derived CDR1 and CDR2 are SQVTM and ANQGSEA. The CDR3 spans 13 residues. The CDR3 DNA reads TGCAGCGTGGCAGGGATCATGAACACTGAAGCTTTCTTT. It encodes CSVAGIMNTEAFF.

A note on this clone: Additional DNA sequences in this sample encode the identical CDR3. This sequence joins TRBV6-5 and TRBJ1-2, with 8 bases matching TRBD1. CDR1 is MNHEY and CDR2 is SVGAGI in the germline V gene. Trimming took 5 bases from V and 2 from J; bases not matched to a gene: 4. This CDR3 comprises 14 residues. CDR3 in amino acids: CASSTGQANYGYTF. Here the CDR3 DNA reads TGTGCCAGCAGTACGGGACAGGCGAACTATGGCTACACCTTC.

The chain carries TRBV15 and TRBJ2-7; 9 nucleotides line up with TRBD2. The trim removed 3 bases at V and 2 bases at J, leaving 5 bases unmatched. This CDR3 has 15 amino acids. From germline, CDR1 is LNHNV and CDR2 YYDKDF (reference sequence). This CDR3 is CATSSLTSGAYEQYF. CDR3 bases: TGTGCCACCAGCAGCTTGACTAGCGGAGCCTACGAGCAGTACTTC.

This clone was observed once. The chain joins TRBV5-1 to TRBJ1-1; D gene ambiguous. With 4 bases removed from V and 5 bases from J, the gap between germline ends came to 12 bases. This CDR3 spans 13 amino acids. Germline V gene lookup returns CDR1 SGHRS and CDR2 YFSETQ. For the CDR3, the DNA is TGCGCCAGCAGCCCGGTCCGGAGGACTGAAGCTTTCTTT. Its protein is CASSPVRRTEAFF.

V is TRBV7-3 and J is TRBJ2-1; 7 bases are a match to TRBD1. With 4 bases clipped from V and 0 bases from J, the junction kept 3 bases outside the gene matches. Looked up from germline, CDR1 is SGHTA and CDR2 is FQGTGA. This CDR3 contains 15 residues. As DNA, the CDR3 is TGTGCCAGCAGCTCTGGGACAGCCTCCTACAATGAGCAGTTCTTC. Protein: CASSSGTASYNEQFF.

V and J are TRBV7-3 and TRBJ2-2; 8 bases map to TRBD1. V gave up 5 bases and J gave up 4 bases; unmatched junction bases: 6. CDR3 size: 15 residues. The germline gives CDR1 SGHTA, CDR2 FQGTGA. The DNA of the CDR3 is TGTGCCAGCAGCACCGCAGGGGGCTTCACCGGGGAGCTGTTTTTT. This sequence encodes CASSTAGGFTGELFF.

CDR3 in DNA: TGTGCCAGCAGCTTAGGAGGCGCGGCGGGGGGGTTCTACGAGCAGTACTTC. Amino acids: CASSLGGAAGGFYEQYF. This chain links TRBV7-2 with TRBJ2-7; 9 nucleotides match TRBD2. The CDR3 is made up of 17 amino acids. Unmatched junction bases numbered 10, after V lost 1 base and J lost 3 bases. Germline V gene sequence: CDR1 SGHTA, CDR2 FQGNSA.

CDR3 sequence: CASSYGQGIGPQHF. In nucleotides, the CDR3 is TGTGCCAGCAGTTACGGACAGGGGATCGGACCCCAGCATTTT. The chain carries TRBV6-6 and TRBJ1-5; 9 positions agree with TRBD1. Germline CDR1 and CDR2: MNHNY and SVGAGI (reference sequence). The J segment lost 10 bases and the V segment lost 2 bases, leaving 6 bases of the junction unmatched. This CDR3 is 14 amino acids long.